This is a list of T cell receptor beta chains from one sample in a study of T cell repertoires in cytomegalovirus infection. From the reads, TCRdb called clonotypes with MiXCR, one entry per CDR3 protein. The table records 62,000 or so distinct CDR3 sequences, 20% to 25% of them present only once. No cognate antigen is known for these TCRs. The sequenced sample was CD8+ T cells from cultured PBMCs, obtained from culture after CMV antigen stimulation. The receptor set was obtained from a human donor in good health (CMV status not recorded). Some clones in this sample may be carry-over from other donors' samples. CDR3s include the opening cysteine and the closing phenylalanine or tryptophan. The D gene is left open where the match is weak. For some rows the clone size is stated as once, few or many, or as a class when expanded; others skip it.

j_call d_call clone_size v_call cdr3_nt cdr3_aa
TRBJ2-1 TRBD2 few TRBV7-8 TGTGCCAGCAGCCAAGGAGCGGGGGGGCCGAGGGAGCAGTTCTTC CASSQGAGGPREQFF
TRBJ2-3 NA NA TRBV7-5 NA CISVPEPTAGGQEYTQYF
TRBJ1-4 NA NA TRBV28 TGTGCCAGCAGTCCTTTAACCGACAACCCCGTTTTTGAAAAACTGTTTTTT CASSPLTDNPVFEKLFF
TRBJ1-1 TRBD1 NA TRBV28 TGTGCCAGCAGTTGGGACTTCCCCGGGACAGACCGAAAACCCCACACTGAAGCTTTCTTT CASSWDFPGTDRKPHTEAFF
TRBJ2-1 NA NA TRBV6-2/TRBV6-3 TGTGCCAGCAGCGAAACTAGCTGGATGGGGCAGTTCTTC CASSETSWMGQFF
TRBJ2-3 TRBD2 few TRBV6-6 TGTGCCAGCAGTTACTCTAGCGGGGGGGCCGCAGATACGCAGTATTTT CASSYSSGGAADTQYF
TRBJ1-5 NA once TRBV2 TGTGCCAGCAGTGAGGTCTATAGCAATCAGCCCCAGCATTTT CASSEVYSNQPQHF
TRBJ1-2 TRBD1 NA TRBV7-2 TGTGCCAGCAGCTTAGATAGGTCAGGGGGCCGGGGCTACACCTTC CASSLDRSGGRGYTF
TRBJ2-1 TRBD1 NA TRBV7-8 TGTGCCAGCAGCCTACCGGGACAGGGGATGCATGAGCAGTTCTTC CASSLPGQGMHEQFF
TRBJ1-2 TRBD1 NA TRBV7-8 TGTGCCAGCAGCTTAGCGCGGGTGCACCGGGGACAGGGGGAAGGGTATGGCTACACCTTC CASSLARVHRGQGEGYGYTF
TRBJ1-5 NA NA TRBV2 TGTGCCAGCAGCGATCGGACAAGGGATTACTATAGCAATCAGCCCCAGCATTTT CASSDRTRDYYSNQPQHF
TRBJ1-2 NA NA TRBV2 TGTGCCAGCAGCTTTCTGGGGCGCCCTGCGGACTATGGCTACACCTTC CASSFLGRPADYGYTF
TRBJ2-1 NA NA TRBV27 TGTGCCAGCAGTCCCCCGGCAGGGCACTACAATGAGCAGTTCTTC CASSPPAGHYNEQFF
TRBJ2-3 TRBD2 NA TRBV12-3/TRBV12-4 TGTGCCAGCAGTTCCCCCAGCGGGGTCACAGATACGCAGTATTTT CASSSPSGVTDTQYF
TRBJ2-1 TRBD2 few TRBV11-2 TGTGCCAGCAGCTTAGTGCCTAGCGGGGGCAATGAGCAGTTCTTC CASSLVPSGGNEQFF
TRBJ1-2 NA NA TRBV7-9 TGTGCCAGCAGCTTATTGCCCGAGTATGGCTACACCTTC CASSLLPEYGYTF
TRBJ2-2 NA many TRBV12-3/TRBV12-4 TGTGCCAGCAGTTTCGAGAGATCGAACACCGGGGAGCTGTTTTTT CASSFERSNTGELFF
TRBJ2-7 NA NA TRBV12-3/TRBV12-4 TGTGCCAGCAGTTTAGCGGCCAGGAGTTCCGACGAGCAGTACTTC CASSLAARSSDEQYF
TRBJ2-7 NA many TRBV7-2 TGTGCCAGCAGCTCAGGGCAGGGACCCTACGAGCAGTACTTC CASSSGQGPYEQYF
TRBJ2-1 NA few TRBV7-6 TGTGCCAGCAGCTTATTCCCCGACAATGAGCAGTTCTTC CASSLFPDNEQFF
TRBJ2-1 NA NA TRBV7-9 TGTGCCAGCAGCTTATCGGAGGAGCGCAACAATGAGCAGTTCTTC CASSLSEERNNEQFF
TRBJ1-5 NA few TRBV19 TGTGCCAGTAGAAACAGGTTTAATCAGCCCCAGCATTTT CASRNRFNQPQHF
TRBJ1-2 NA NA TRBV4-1 TGCGCCAGCAGCCAAGATTTCAGTTATGGCTACACCTTC CASSQDFSYGYTF
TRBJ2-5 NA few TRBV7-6 TGTGCCAGCAGCGAGGGGCCGTCAGGCATAGGGAAAGAGACCCAGTACTTC CASSEGPSGIGKETQYF
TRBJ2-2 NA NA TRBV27 TGTGCCAGCAGTCCGACAAATTATCACACCGGGGAGCTGTTTTTT CASSPTNYHTGELFF
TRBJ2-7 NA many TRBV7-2 TGTGCCAGCAGCTTAGCGAGCAGCTCTACCTACGAGCAGTACTTC CASSLASSSTYEQYF
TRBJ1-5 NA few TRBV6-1 TGTGCCAGCAGAGAACAGGGATACAATCAGCCCCAGCATTTT CASREQGYNQPQHF
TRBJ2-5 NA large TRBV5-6 TGTGCCAGCAGCTTGGAGGTACAGGGCGAGACCCAGTACTTC CASSLEVQGETQYF
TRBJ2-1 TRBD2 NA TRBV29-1 TGCAGCGTTCATACCGGGACTAGCAACAATGAGCAGTTCTTC CSVHTGTSNNEQFF
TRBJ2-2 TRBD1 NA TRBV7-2 TGTGCCAGCAGCTCACGGACAGGGAACACCGGGGAGCTGTTTTTT CASSSRTGNTGELFF
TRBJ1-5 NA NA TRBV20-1 TGCAGTGCTAGAGATCGGTCATTAGACGGCAATCAGCCCCAGCATTTT CSARDRSLDGNQPQHF
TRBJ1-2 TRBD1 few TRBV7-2 TGTGCCAGCAGCTTAGAGTTTGGCACAGGGGGGAGTTATGGCTACACCTTC CASSLEFGTGGSYGYTF
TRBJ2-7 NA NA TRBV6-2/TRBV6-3 TGTGCCAGCAGTTACAGGAGCGGACAGAACTACGAGCAGTACTTC CASSYRSGQNYEQYF